This TCR beta chain was documented in a study of OX40 agonist ivuxolimab in advanced cancers. Notes on the research overall: Ivuxolimab, which targeted the costimulatory receptor OX40 (CD134), was an agonistic, fully human IgG2 monoclonal antibody. Intravenous ivuxolimab was administered to patients every 2 weeks at six dose levels: 0.01, 0.1, 0.3, 1.5, 3 and 10 mg/kg. Among the roughly 50 dose-escalation patients, approximately 20 had hepatocellular carcinoma, approximately 15 melanoma, 9 renal cell carcinoma and 9 head and neck cancer. In the dose-escalation cohort, around four fifths of patients were male, and the mean age was approximately 60 years, with a range of roughly 20 to 80. Prior anti-PD-1, anti-PD-L1 or anti-CTLA-4 therapy was permitted, and checkpoint inhibitors had been received by roughly 40% of dose-escalation patients. Partial responses were achieved by three dose-escalation patients, of whom one had hepatocellular carcinoma and two had cutaneous melanoma. Peripheral TCRbeta sequencing aimed to test whether ivuxolimab altered TCR sequence diversity and caused clonal T-cell expansion. The paper covers the monotherapy dose-escalation part of the phase I ivuxolimab trial, which included N ≈ 50 patients. General findings and caveats noted by the study authors: At doses of 0.1 to 3.0 mg/kg, clonal expansion of both CD4+ and CD8+ blood T cells was observed from baseline to week 6. In the 0.1-3.0 mg/kg groups, partial responders were among the patients with the lowest normalized peripheral clonal expansion, particularly in CD8+ T cells. After ivuxolimab, expanded clones were on average more numerous among CD8+ T cells than among CD4+ T cells. Low levels of normalized T-cell clonal expansion were also seen in some patients who did not respond. The antigen specificity of the peripheral T cells that underwent clonal expansion was not determined.

Patients with a history of autoimmune disease or receiving systemic immunosuppression were excluded from the trial. Peripheral blood for TCR sequencing was collected from all dose cohorts at baseline, on cycle 4 day 1, and on cycle 7 day 1. The samples were drawn from a first-in-human, open-label, multicenter phase I dose-escalation trial of ivuxolimab. Adults with locally advanced or metastatic melanoma, renal cell carcinoma, hepatocellular carcinoma or head and neck squamous cell carcinoma were enrolled in the trial. CD4+ and CD8+ T cells were sorted separately from peripheral blood before TCR sequencing. Genomic DNA was isolated from the sorted cells so that the TCRbeta CDR3 region could be sequenced. The immunoSEQ Assay was used to sequence the TCRbeta CDR3 regions. TCRdb retrieved this table from immuneACCESS and kept in-frame rearrangements only. Not all clones are present; in checked studies, unresolved V genes account for under half, and no reason is known for the remainder. The sample has 45,000 to 55,000 clones on record, 80% to 90% of them singletons. About 10% of the sample is held by the ten biggest clonotypes.

V loses 6 bases of germline sequence and J loses 8 bases, and the interval between the two ends is 10 bases. Taken from the germline V gene, the CDR1 and CDR2 loops are ENHRY and SYGVKD. The CDR3 runs 12 amino acids, cysteine and phenylalanine included. Only the CDR3 region is kept as DNA, spanning 36 bases read in frame from base 1. Concerning this clone: Its antigen is still unknown. No base quality information exists; no much larger clone differs at one position.

The rearranged chain carries TRBV10-3 and TRBJ1-4; a confident D gene designation cannot be given. Sequenced material: CD4+ or CD8+ T cells sorted from blood, taken in a trial of the OX40 agonist ivuxolimab. The receptor was derived from an adult with an advanced solid tumor such as melanoma, head and neck, liver or kidney cancer. The sequence in DNA is TGTGCCATCAGAGGACTGCAGGAAAAACTGTTTTTT. Its coded protein is CAIRGLQEKLFF.